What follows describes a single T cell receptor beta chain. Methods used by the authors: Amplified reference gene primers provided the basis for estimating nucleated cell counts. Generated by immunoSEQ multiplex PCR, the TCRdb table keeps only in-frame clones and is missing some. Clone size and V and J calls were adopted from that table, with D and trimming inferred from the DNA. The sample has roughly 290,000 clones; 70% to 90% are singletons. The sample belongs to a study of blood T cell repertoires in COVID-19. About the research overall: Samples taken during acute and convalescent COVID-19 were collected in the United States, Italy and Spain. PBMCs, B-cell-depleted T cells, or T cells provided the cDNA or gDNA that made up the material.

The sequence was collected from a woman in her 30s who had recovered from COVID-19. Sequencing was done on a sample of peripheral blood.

CDR3 residues: CASSRTGGDYGYTF. The DNA for the CDR3 is TGTGCCAGCAGTCGGACAGGGGGGGACTATGGCTACACCTTC. The chain has TRBV6-5 and TRBJ1-2, with 10 bases that match TRBD1. This CDR3 is 14 amino acids long. From germline, CDR1 is MNHEY and CDR2 SVGAGI. With 5 bases clipped from V and 3 bases from J, the junction kept 3 bases outside the gene matches.